These T cell receptor beta chains were read from a single sample in a study of T cell repertoires in cytomegalovirus infection. These receptors' antigens are unknown. TCRdb re-analysed the reads in MiXCR, keeping a single row per CDR3 protein. The top ten clones hold approximately 13% of a sample with fewer than 950,000 distinct CDR3 sequences, 30% to 35% of them seen once. The material sequenced was cultured CD8+ T cells from PBMCs, taken from culture after CMV antigen stimulation. The origin of the receptors is a human donor in good health (CMV status not recorded). Some clones in this sample may be carry-over from other donors' samples. Each CDR3 is given with its conserved first and last residue. Fields, in order: D gene, clone size, V gene, J gene, CDR3 DNA, CDR3 protein. The D gene is left open where the match is weak. Clone size is not always given. Where it is, it says once, few, many or a class for expanded clones.

.	once	TRBV14	TRBJ2-5	TGTGCCAGCAGCCATTGGGACGGGACGCCGAGAGAGACCCAGTACTTC	CASSHWDGTPRETQYF
.	.	TRBV6-6	TRBJ1-5	TGTGCCAGCAGTTACCTTGAAGGCAGGGAAAATCAGCCCCAGCATTTT	CASSYLEGRENQPQHF
TRBD1	.	TRBV11-2	TRBJ2-3	TGTGCCAGCAGCCCGCCTGGATTTCCGGGACAGGGGAGCACAGATACGCAGTATTTT	CASSPPGFPGQGSTDTQYF
TRBD2	many	TRBV7-2	TRBJ2-7	TGTGCCAGCAGCTTACTAGCGGGGTCCTACGAGCAGTACTTC	CASSLLAGSYEQYF
.	few	TRBV7-6	TRBJ1-6	TGTGCCAGCAGCGAAGGGCCAGTGGCCGGTTCACCCCTCCACTTT	CASSEGPVAGSPLHF
.	few	TRBV7-9	TRBJ1-3	TGTGCCAGCTCACTGGACGGCTTTGGAAACACCATATATTTT	CASSLDGFGNTIYF
.	.	TRBV7-6	TRBJ1-1	TGTGCCAGCAGCGTCGCCGGGGGGGGAGGGAACACTGAAGCTTTCTTT	CASSVAGGGGNTEAFF
.	.	TRBV10-3	TRBJ1-4	TGTGCCATCAGTGAGTCGGCGGGAACTAATGAAAAACTGTTGTTT	CAISESAGTNEKLLF
.	.	TRBV6-1	TRBJ1-6	TGTGCCAGCAGTTATATACCAGGGAGCTCCTATAATTCACCCCTCCACTTT	CASSYIPGSSYNSPLHF
.	few	TRBV25-1	TRBJ2-7	TGTGCCAGCAGTGAATATAGCTCTCAGGGCGAGCAGTACTTC	CASSEYSSQGEQYF
.	few	TRBV20-1	TRBJ1-3	TGCAGTGCTTGGAAGCCGCACTCTGGAAACACCATATATTTT	CSAWKPHSGNTIYF
TRBD1	few	TRBV5-5	TRBJ1-1	TGTGCCAGCAGCCCGACAGGGGAGGGCACTGAAGCTTTCTTT	CASSPTGEGTEAFF
.	.	TRBV12-3/TRBV12-4	TRBJ1-1	TGTGCCAGCAGTTTAGCCCCCTGGGGGGTCGGCACTGAAGCTTTCTTT	CASSLAPWGVGTEAFF
.	.	TRBV2	TRBJ2-1	TGTGCCAGCATCCCGAGTCCAGGGGCGATCAATGAGCAGTTCTTC	CASIPSPGAINEQFF
.	few	TRBV7-9	TRBJ1-5	TGTGCCAGCAGCTTAGGGACAGCGAACAATCAGCCCCAGCATTTT	CASSLGTANNQPQHF
.	.	TRBV7-2	TRBJ2-7	TGTGCCAGCAGCGACGGCCCTTCCTACGAGCAGTACTTC	CASSDGPSYEQYF
TRBD1	.	TRBV7-3	TRBJ2-1	TGTGCCAGCAGCTTCCCGGGACAGCCAGGGGACAATGAGCAGTTCTTC	CASSFPGQPGDNEQFF
TRBD1	.	TRBV28	TRBJ1-6	TGTGCCAGCAGTCCGGACAGGGGGTTCTATAATTCACCCCTCCACTTT	CASSPDRGFYNSPLHF
.	few	TRBV4-1	TRBJ2-3	TGCGCCAGCAGCCAATCGGAAGCGGCAGATACGCAGTATTTT	CASSQSEAADTQYF
.	.	TRBV7-6	TRBJ1-2	.	CASSSSQGVLDGYTF
.	.	TRBV19	TRBJ2-7	TGTGCCAGTAGAACAGGGTTTGGCAACGAGCAGTACTTC	CASRTGFGNEQYF
.	.	TRBV6-5	TRBJ1-2	TGTGCCAGCAGTGCCGCGGGTGGAGACTATGGCTACACCTTC	CASSAAGGDYGYTF
TRBD2	.	TRBV6-5	TRBJ2-1	TGTGCCAGCAGTTACTTAGCGGGGGGACACAATGAGCAGTTCTTC	CASSYLAGGHNEQFF
.	.	TRBV20-1	TRBJ1-2	TGCAGTGTGCCGATTGCGGGAGCCTATGGCTACACCTTC	CSVPIAGAYGYTF
TRBD1	few	TRBV28	TRBJ2-1	TGTGCCAGCAGTATGGACAGGAGATCCTACAATGAGCAGTTCTTC	CASSMDRRSYNEQFF
TRBD2	.	TRBV24-1	TRBJ2-3	TGTGCCACCAGTGATTCCAGCGGGGGAACAGATACGCAGTATTTT	CATSDSSGGTDTQYF
.	.	TRBV6-5	TRBJ2-3	TGTGCCAGCAGTTACCAACCCCGAGATACGCAGTATTTT	CASSYQPRDTQYF
.	.	TRBV6-2/TRBV6-3	TRBJ2-7	TGTGCCAGCAGTTACGAAGGGGTAAGCTACGAGCAGTACTTC	CASSYEGVSYEQYF
.	.	TRBV5-1	TRBJ1-5	TGCGCCAGCAGCTTGGGGGACCAGGCGGGTCAGCCCCAGCATTTT	CASSLGDQAGQPQHF
.	few	TRBV6-5	TRBJ2-1	TGTGCCAGCAGACTGACTAGTGAGGGATTCGATGAGCAGTTCTTC	CASRLTSEGFDEQFF
TRBD2	few	TRBV10-1	TRBJ2-3	TGCGCCAAGACCTGGCGGGGGGACCGCACAGATACGCAGTATTTT	CAKTWRGDRTDTQYF
TRBD1	.	TRBV5-4	TRBJ2-7	TGTGCCAGCAGCTTGGCCAAGGACAGGGTCCACGAGCAGTACTTC	CASSLAKDRVHEQYF
TRBD1	.	TRBV14	TRBJ2-1	TGTGCCAGCAGCCATCAACAGGGGGCATCCTACAATGAGCAGTTCTTC	CASSHQQGASYNEQFF
.	.	TRBV29-1	TRBJ1-2	TGCAGCGTTGAAGGGGTTTATGGCTACACCTTC	CSVEGVYGYTF
.	many	TRBV12-3/TRBV12-4	TRBJ2-6	TGTGCCAGCAGTTTCCTTTTGGAGGAGGAGAGCTCTGGGGCCAACGTCCTGACTTTC	CASSFLLEEESSGANVLTF
.	.	TRBV12-3/TRBV12-4	TRBJ1-1	TGTGCCAGCAGTTTCCCAGGGCAGCGGAACACTGAAGCTTTCTTT	CASSFPGQRNTEAFF
TRBD2	.	TRBV6-6	TRBJ2-3	TGTGCCAGCAGTTACCGTAGCGGGAACACAGATACGCAGTATTTT	CASSYRSGNTDTQYF
.	few	TRBV7-6	TRBJ2-3	TGTGCCAGCAGCTTAGTTTTCATGGGCGTGAGGACAGATACGCAGTATTTT	CASSLVFMGVRTDTQYF
.	.	TRBV27	TRBJ1-5	TGTGCCAGCAGCCCCACAGGGTCGCCTCAGCCCCAGCATTTT	CASSPTGSPQPQHF
TRBD2	few	TRBV19	TRBJ2-1	TGTGCCAGTAGTATAACCCATGCCAGCGGGGGTTACAATGAGCAGTTCTTC	CASSITHASGGYNEQFF
.	.	TRBV19	TRBJ2-3	TGTGCCAGTAGCCTAAAGATAGCGGTCACAGATACGCAGTATTTT	CASSLKIAVTDTQYF
TRBD1	.	TRBV27	TRBJ1-2	TGTGCCAGCAGTTTATCTGGACAGGGCTATGGCTACACCTTC	CASSLSGQGYGYTF
.	.	TRBV7-3	TRBJ1-2	TGTGCCAGCAGCTTAGGGGTGGGGGCGGACTATGGCTACACCTTC	CASSLGVGADYGYTF
.	many	TRBV19	TRBJ1-5	TGTGCCAGTAGTTTCCCCAGGACGGATCAGCCCCAGCATTTT	CASSFPRTDQPQHF
.	few	TRBV5-1	TRBJ1-1	TGCGCCAGCAGCTTGCGCGGCGTCCTGGGGAACACTGAAGCTTTCTTT	CASSLRGVLGNTEAFF